This T cell receptor (beta chain) was captured by sequencing in a study of TIL therapy for anti-PD-1-resistant metastatic lung cancer. Study-level points and caveats: After infusion, TIL clonotypes partly replaced peripheral T cells and declined over months.

The V gene's germline CDR1 is SGHVT and CDR2 SQSDAQ. The trim removed 5 bases at V and 9 bases at J, leaving 20 bases unmatched. The CDR3 runs to 18 residues. Sequencing used immunoSEQ v3. Sequencing depth was around 2.2 million read pairs for survey level, roughly 5-6.5 million for deep. Some clones are missing from TCRdb's copy, which holds only in-frame ones; the method was immunoSEQ multiplex PCR. The data show 9,000 to 15,000 clones, approximately 80% seen once. Time point denoted: pre-treatment sample, taken before nivolumab and TIL therapy. A word on this clone: Its antigen is not identified.

Sequenced here: blood, sampled at baseline. The clonotype was recovered from a person between 30 and 80 years old with non-small cell lung cancer. V is TRBV7-4 and J is TRBJ1-5; 9 nucleotides line up with TRBD1. Here the CDR3 DNA reads TGTGCCAGCAGCCCTAAAAGGGGACAGGGTTTGTTTTGGGCGCCCCAGCATTTT. This sequence encodes CASSPKRGQGLFWAPQHF.